A single TCR beta chain is shown here with its context. Its antigen is still unknown. This CDR3 has 16 residues. Germline V gives CDR1 MNHEY, CDR2 SMNVEV (reference sequence). The V gene end was trimmed by 3 bases and the J gene end by 1 base; junction bases not matched to a gene: 6. The sample belongs to a study of shared clonotypes between healthy human individuals. Study background: Per-donor plates numbered three CD4 naive, three CD4 memory, two CD8 naive and one CD8 memory.

General study results and limits: Donor clonotype sharing was expected to depend on sequencing depth. Only a few donors were included, so the genetic and exposure-history diversity represented was limited.

Original handling: Junction-only sequences without quality scores were provided by ImmunoSEQ, so filtering was different. Data came from immunoSEQ multiplex PCR; TCRdb stores just in-frame clones and leaves some out. Clone size and V and J calls were adopted from that table, with D and trimming inferred from the DNA. The sample holds about 1.1 million clones; 75% to 85% are singletons and the top ten take more than 0.45%. V and J are TRBV27 and TRBJ2-3; 8 positions agree with TRBD2. Material: memory CD4+ T cells from PBMCs. The subset denotes: CD45RA-negative fraction. The origin of this receptor is a man younger than 35 in good health. Some clones in this sample may be carry-over from other donors' samples. CDR3 in DNA: TGTGCCAGCAGTTTGTTGGCGGGAGGAGGCACAGATACGCAGTATTTT. This sequence encodes CASSLLAGGGTDTQYF.